These 5 T cell receptor beta chains share one sample of origin, sequenced in a study of siplizumab effects on memory and regulatory T cells. The data were produced by immunoSEQ multiplex PCR, yet TCRdb's version contains in-frame clones alone and is incomplete. In the table there are some 7,000 clones, under 80% of which are singletons. The specimen was effector memory CD8+ T cells sorted from blood. The sample's subset: unstimulated CD8+ effector memory T cells. These receptor sequences come from a human donor in good health.

The chain carries TRBV19 and TRBJ2-7, with D perhaps matching TRBD2 (5 bases). The V end was cut by 5 bases, the J end by 1 base, with 18 bases between. CDR1 and CDR2 from the germline V gene are LNHDA and SQIVND (reference sequence). The CDR3 is 16 amino acids. In DNA, the CDR3 is TGTGCCAGTAGTCCGACTATCTCAAAAACTTCCTACGAGCAGTACTTC. Translation: CASSPTISKTSYEQYF.

This clone was recorded only once. V is TRBV28 and J is TRBJ1-5; no reliable D call. V lost 10 bases to trimming and J lost 0 bases, with 16 bases between them. The CDR3 runs to 15 residues. Germline-derived CDR1 and CDR2 are MDHEN and SYDVKM. Here the CDR3 reads CATTEPGISNQPQHF. The CDR3 region has the DNA TGTGCCACCACGGAGCCGGGGATTAGCAATCAGCCCCAGCATTTT.

The V and J genes are TRBV5-1 and TRBJ1-1; a possible D gene is TRBD1 (6 bases). The CDR3 spans 16 residues. Between the trimmed V and J ends, which lost 0 bases and 5 bases, there was a span of 17 bases. Germline V gene data show CDR1 as SGHRS and CDR2 as YFSETQ. The CDR3 sequence: CASSLGYGGQWTEAFF. The CDR3 DNA reads TGCGCCAGCAGCTTGGGTTATGGGGGGCAGTGGACTGAAGCTTTCTTT.

This clone is deemed medium-sized. This rearrangement joins TRBV14 to TRBJ2-5, with D perhaps matching TRBD2 (5 bases). This CDR3 contains 16 residues. The germline V gene has CDR1 SGHDN and CDR2 FVKESK. Between the trimmed V and J ends, which lost 0 bases and 2 bases, there was a span of 13 bases. CDR3 in DNA: TGTGCCAGCAGCCAAGAACTAGAAAGCCCACAAGAGACCCAGTACTTC. Translated, it gives CASSQELESPQETQYF.

The rearrangement joins TRBV9 to TRBJ1-1; D unresolved. Germline V gene sequence: CDR1 SGDLS, CDR2 YYNGEE. The CDR3 is made up of 12 amino acids. V was pared by 4 bases and J by 1 base, with 5 bases between. CDR3 sequence (DNA): TGTGCCAGCAGCTTAGGGAACACTGAAGCTTTCTTT. As protein: CASSLGNTEAFF.